This TCR beta chain was captured by sequencing in a study of Tregs in tolerant kidney transplant recipients. General study points: No direct test of biological reproducibility was done here. Tolerant patients' donor-specific Tregs expanded beyond overall Tregs, suggesting antigen-driven growth.

There are a few counts of this clone. Its matching antigen is unknown. Recipients received nonmyeloablative bone marrow transplants from related graft donors, with transient mixed chimerism. Germline assignment: CDR1 MNHEY and CDR2 SVGAGI. Trimming took off 6 bases at V and 0 bases at J, with 9 bases between the two ends. There are 14 residues in the CDR3. The protocol was immunoSEQ multiplex PCR, while the TCRdb copy is restricted to in-frame clones and leaves out a portion. The data contain around 61,000 clones, about 89% of them seen just once; the ten biggest clones take up 3.5% to 4.5%. This receptor was taken from a human patient who received a combined kidney and bone marrow transplant. The graft donor may have contributed some T cells. The source material was CD4+ T cells from blood (PBMCs), sampled 6 months after the transplant. This chain connects TRBV6-5 to TRBJ1-5, with D perhaps TRBD1 (5 bases). The CDR3 loop is CASRDIYSNQPQHF. The CDR3 nucleotides are TGTGCCAGCAGGGACATCTATAGCAATCAGCCCCAGCATTTT.